What follows are 27 T cell receptor beta chains derived from one specimen sequenced in a study of cytomegalovirus exposure and HLA in healthy donors. Sequenced by immunoSEQ multiplex PCR; TCRdb stores in-frame clones only, minus some. The data show around 230,000 clones, roughly 86% seen once. The sample taken for sequencing was PBMCs. These receptors were taken from a woman aged 25 to 39 in good health and CMV-seropositive.

V and J are TRBV9 and TRBJ2-5; 9 bases fit TRBD2. The V segment lost 0 bases and the J segment 11 bases; nucleotides outside the gene matches: 8. CDR3 size: 14 residues. The V gene's germline CDR1 is SGDLS and CDR2 YYNGEE. Here the CDR3 reads CASSVGSSGIWQYF. CDR3 nucleotides: TGTGCCAGCAGCGTAGGGTCTAGCGGGATTTGGCAGTACTTC.

V is TRBV28 and J is TRBJ2-1, with 8 bases aligning to TRBD2. Germline values: CDR1 MDHEN, CDR2 SYDVKM. V trimming: 10 bases; J trimming: 5 bases; junction bases outside the gene matches: 13. The CDR3 loop spans 15 amino acids. The CDR3 is CATTGGALEHNEQFF. The CDR3 coding sequence is TGTGCCACCACGGGAGGGGCCCTGGAACACAATGAGCAGTTCTTC.

The V and J genes are TRBV11-2 and TRBJ2-2; a weak D match, TRBD2 (6 bases). Trimming pared 6 bases from V and 1 base from J, leaving 12 bases between. Germline CDR1 reads SGHAT; CDR2 reads FQNNGV. This CDR3 is 15 amino acids long. The CDR3 DNA reads as TGTGCCAGCAGTTACCGGGACTTGAACACCGGGGAGCTGTTTTTT. Protein: CASSYRDLNTGELFF.

J is TRBJ1-1 and V is TRBV6-5, with a possible D match to TRBD1 (5 bases). The CDR3 is 12 residues long. Germline-derived CDR1 and CDR2 are MNHEY and SVGAGI. V was pared by 6 bases and J by 7 bases, with 12 bases between. The CDR3 loop is CASRRAGFEAFF. CDR3 DNA sequence: TGTGCCAGCAGACGCGCAGGGTTTGAAGCTTTCTTT.

The chain links TRBV28 to TRBJ2-1; D call uncertain. Germline V CDR1 and CDR2: MDHEN, SYDVKM. Trimming pared 5 bases from V and 4 bases from J, leaving 3 bases between. The CDR3 extends over 11 amino acids. The CDR3 is CASSQYNEQFF. The DNA for the CDR3 is TGTGCCAGCAGTCAATACAATGAGCAGTTCTTC.

This clone was detected a few times. This chain uses TRBV27 with TRBJ2-7, with D possibly matching TRBD2 (6 bases). The germline CDR1 and CDR2 sequences are MNHEY and SMNVEV (reference sequence). V shed 2 bases and J shed 3 bases, with 17 bases lying between them. This CDR3 has 16 residues. CDR3 DNA sequence: TGTGCCAGCAGTTTAACGGGAGCGCCACCCCACTACGAGCAGTACTTC. Encoded protein: CASSLTGAPPHYEQYF.

The chain links TRBV7-2 to TRBJ2-7; TRBD1 is a possible D gene (6 bases). In germline, CDR1 is SGHTA, CDR2 FQGNSA. Trimming removed 1 base from V and 6 bases from J, with 10 bases in between. The CDR3 spans 13 residues. CDR3 DNA sequence: TGTGCCAGCAGCTTAGTTCAGGGGTCCGAGCAGTACTTC. Translation: CASSLVQGSEQYF.

This chain joins TRBV5-1 and TRBJ2-1, with 8 positions matching TRBD2. This CDR3 spans 14 amino acids. CDR1 SGHRS and CDR2 YFSETQ come from the germline V gene. V trimming: 5 bases; J trimming: 10 bases; junction bases outside the gene matches: 11. CDR3 sequence reads: CASSWSGSAREQFF. The CDR3 DNA follows: TGCGCCAGCAGTTGGAGCGGGAGCGCCCGGGAGCAGTTCTTC.

The chain uses TRBV2 and TRBJ1-5; D unclear. V was pared by 5 bases and J by 2 bases, with 10 bases between. CDR3 length equals 14 residues. Germline-derived CDR1 and CDR2 are SNHLY and FYNNEI. The CDR3 nucleotides read TGTGCCAGCAGTCAATCTGAGGGCAATCAGCCCCAGCATTTT. Translation gives CASSQSEGNQPQHF.

The genes are TRBV11-2 and TRBJ2-1; 8 nucleotides align to TRBD2. The germline V gene has CDR1 SGHAT and CDR2 FQNNGV. The CDR3 loop spans 11 amino acids. After removal of 4 bases from V and 13 bases from J, the junction contained 3 bases not matched to a gene. CDR3 sequence: CASSSSGSQFF. CDR3 nucleotide sequence: TGTGCCAGCAGCTCTAGCGGGTCACAGTTCTTC.

This chain links TRBV5-1 with TRBJ2-2, with 10 positions matching TRBD2. This CDR3 has 15 amino acids. The germline V gene encodes CDR1 SGHRS and CDR2 YFSETQ. V lost 4 bases to trimming and J lost 6 bases; unmatched junction nucleotides: 6. CDR3 sequence (DNA): TGCGCCAGCAGCCTTGGGCTAGCGGGAGCCGGGGAGCTGTTTTTT. Translating it yields CASSLGLAGAGELFF.

The V call is TRBV29-1, the J call TRBJ2-4; 11 positions match TRBD1. V lost 7 bases and J lost 1; bases outside the gene matches: 15. This CDR3 has 18 residues. Germline CDR1 reads SQVTM; CDR2 reads ANQGSEA. As DNA, the CDR3 is TGCAGCGCGGGACAGGGGGGGTCCAGGGATGTGGCCAAAAACATTCAGTACTTC. Amino acid sequence: CSAGQGGSRDVAKNIQYF.

The chain is built from TRBV6-5 and TRBJ1-2; D gene uncertain. This CDR3 comprises 16 residues. The V and J ends lost 0 bases and 5 bases respectively, with 16 bases between them. Germline CDR1 is MNHEY and CDR2 is SVGAGI. CDR3 sequence: CASSYSPPGNSYGYTF. Here the CDR3 DNA reads TGTGCCAGCAGTTACTCCCCCCCCGGGAACTCATATGGCTACACCTTC.

The chain recombines TRBV5-1 with TRBJ1-1; TRBD1 matches at 8 bases. Germline CDR1 is SGHRS and CDR2 is YFSETQ. The CDR3 spans 14 residues. The ends lost 0 bases at V and 4 bases at J; junction bases unmatched: 2. The CDR3 sequence is CASSLGQGTTEAFF. The CDR3 DNA reads TGCGCCAGCAGCTTGGGACAGGGGACCACTGAAGCTTTCTTT.

The rearrangement uses TRBV27 and TRBJ1-2; D may be TRBD1 (6 bases). V was pared by 10 bases and J by 4 bases, with 13 bases between. This CDR3 is built from 12 residues. Germline values: CDR1 MNHEY, CDR2 SMNVEV (reference sequence). In nucleotides, the CDR3 is TGTGCCACAGGGGCCGCGGCCTATGGCTACACCTTC. Its protein is CATGAAAYGYTF.

To note about this clone: Other DNA sequences in this specimen translate into the identical CDR3. The CDR3 DNA reads TGCAGCGTTGTGGCGGGAGGGTACAATGAGCAGTTCTTC. Protein product: CSVVAGGYNEQFF. The chain is built from TRBV29-1 and TRBJ2-1, with 9 bases lining up with TRBD2. V lost 4 bases to trimming and J lost 4 bases; unmatched junction nucleotides: 2. This CDR3 comprises 13 residues. Germline V gene data show CDR1 as SQVTM and CDR2 as ANQGSEA.

This sequence joins TRBV27 and TRBJ2-3; 7 bases match TRBD2. The germline gives CDR1 MNHEY, CDR2 SMNVEV (reference sequence). The CDR3 extends over 14 amino acids. The trim removed 7 bases at V and 2 bases at J, leaving 6 bases unmatched. CDR3 sequence reads: CASTPSGDTDTQYF. The CDR3, as DNA: TGTGCCAGCACCCCTAGCGGAGACACAGATACGCAGTATTTT.

The V call is TRBV25-1, the J call TRBJ2-7; D is possibly TRBD1 (6 bases). In germline, CDR1 is MGHDK, CDR2 SYGVNS. The CDR3 is made up of 13 amino acids. The V and J ends lost 11 bases and 4 bases respectively, with 18 bases between them. CDR3 nucleotides: TGTGCCGCAGAGGATAGCAGGGGTTACGAGCAGTACTTC. This sequence encodes CAAEDSRGYEQYF.

This clone appeared a few times. The CDR3 protein is CASSLVYSGELFF. The DNA for the CDR3 is TGTGCCAGCAGCTTAGTGTACTCCGGGGAGCTGTTTTTT. The rearrangement joins TRBV11-2 to TRBJ2-2; D unresolved. This CDR3 is 13 amino acids long. V was pared by 1 base and J by 6 bases, with 6 bases between. Germline-derived CDR1 and CDR2 are SGHAT and FQNNGV. Supplemented by reference TRBV11-2 and TRBJ2-2, the full variable domain reads EAGVAQSPRYKIIEKRQSVAFWCNPISGHATLYWYQQILGQGPKLLIQFQNNGVVDDSQLPKDRFSAERLKGVDSTLKIQPAKLEDSAVYLCASSLVYSGELFFGEGSRLTVL.

This sequence joins TRBV5-4 and TRBJ2-3, with TRBD1 identical over 7 bases. The CDR3 loop spans 13 amino acids. J lost 3 bases, V lost 6 bases, and 4 bases had no gene match. Germline CDR1 SGHNT, CDR2 YYREEE (reference sequence). CDR3 DNA sequence: TGTGCCAGCACCCTGACAGGGACAGATACGCAGTATTTT. Amino acid sequence: CASTLTGTDTQYF.

The chain joins TRBV6-1 to TRBJ2-2, with a possible D match to TRBD2 (6 bases). Trimming took off 2 bases at V and 4 bases at J, with 14 bases between the two ends. The CDR3 covers 16 residues. CDR1 is MNHNS, CDR2 SASEGT, per germline. CDR3 in DNA: TGTGCCAGCAGTGAATTGTTGAGGGGAGGCACCGGGGAGCTGTTTTTT. As protein: CASSELLRGGTGELFF.

The chain recombines TRBV11-3 with TRBJ2-3, with 7 bases matching TRBD2. CDR3 length: 15 amino acids. The junction had 7 bases not matched to a gene; V was cut back by 5 bases and J by 2 bases. Germline-derived CDR1 and CDR2 are SGHNT and YENEEA. Here the CDR3 reads CASSMGGSPTDTQYF. The CDR3 nucleotides are TGTGCCAGCAGCATGGGCGGGAGCCCCACAGATACGCAGTATTTT.

This chain joins TRBV18 and TRBJ2-5; D perhaps matches TRBD1 (5 bases). The CDR3 covers 15 residues. Trimming removed 3 bases from V and 5 bases from J, with 16 bases in between. Germline V gene data show CDR1 as KGHSH and CDR2 as LQKENI. The CDR3 bases are TGTGCCAGCTCACCGGGTCCCAGGGCCAGGGAGACCCAGTACTTC. The encoded protein is CASSPGPRARETQYF.

V gene TRBV12-5 combines with J gene TRBJ2-1, with 7 bases fitting TRBD1. The CDR3 covers 16 residues. The germline CDR1 and CDR2 sequences are LGHNT and FRNRAP. V lost 5 bases, J lost 10 bases, and 17 bases stayed unmatched. CDR3 nucleotides: TGTGCTAGTGGTCGCCTGCTCCGACAGGGTATGGGGGAGCAGTTCTTC. It translates to CASGRLLRQGMGEQFF.

The chain links TRBV6-6 to TRBJ1-5; D may be TRBD1 (5 bases). The CDR3 is made up of 14 amino acids. Germline V gene data show CDR1 as MNHNY and CDR2 as SVGAGI (reference sequence). Trimming removed 8 bases from V and 3 bases from J, with 14 bases in between. CDR3 residues: CASESGANNQPQHF. DNA for the CDR3: TGTGCCAGCGAGAGCGGGGCCAACAATCAGCCCCAGCATTTT.

The chain links TRBV21-1 to TRBJ2-7; the listed D gene, TRBD2, was not tested against the DNA. TRBV21-1 counts as a pseudogene. The CDR3 sequence is 16 residues long. CDR3 residues: CASSKEEWSGVYEQYF. As DNA, the CDR3 is TGTGCCAGCAGCAAAGAGGAGTGGTCGGGGGTGTACGAGCAGTACTTC.

The chain uses TRBV2 and TRBJ1-5; possible D gene TRBD1, 5 bases. The CDR3 is made up of 14 amino acids. Trimming pared 5 bases from V and 5 bases from J, leaving 13 bases between. Germline assignment: CDR1 SNHLY and CDR2 FYNNEI. CDR3 amino acids: CASSRDWEDQPQHF. The CDR3 coding sequence is TGTGCCAGCAGTCGGGACTGGGAGGATCAGCCCCAGCATTTT.